A selection of T cell receptor beta chains follows, all from one sample in a study of spatial heterogeneity in lung cancer. TCRdb re-called the 5' RACE reads with MiXCR, one entry per CDR3 protein. This table has about 12,000 distinct CDR3 sequences, about 14% appearing once. Specimen: PBMCs, collected at surgery. These receptors came from a male donor with early-stage non-small cell lung cancer. Each CDR3 is given with its conserved first and last residue. A D gene is named only where the DNA matches it firmly. Expanded clones get a size class; other rows say once, few or many, or leave the size out.

clone_size	v_call	j_call	cdr3_length	d_call	cdr3_aa	cdr3_nt
few	TRBV28	TRBJ2-5	13	.	CASSLTGGETQYF	TGTGCCAGCAGTCTGACCGGTGGGGAGACCCAGTACTTC
many	TRBV7-9	TRBJ2-3	19	TRBD1	CASSYRQGRIQGWSDTQYF	TGTGCCAGCAGCTATCGACAGGGCCGTATTCAAGGGTGGTCAGATACGCAGTATTTT
few	TRBV5-1	TRBJ2-7	16	.	CASSLAGGGEFYEQYF	TGCGCCAGCAGCTTGGCCGGAGGGGGCGAGTTCTACGAGCAGTACTTC
.	TRBV7-8	TRBJ1-4	15	TRBD1	CASSPLWDSNEKLFF	TGTGCCAGCAGTCCTCTCTGGGACAGTAATGAAAAACTGTTTTTT
few	TRBV5-1	TRBJ1-6	14	TRBD1	CASSSRQGLSPLHF	TGCGCCAGCAGCTCCAGACAGGGACTTTCACCCCTCCACTTT
.	TRBV29-1	TRBJ1-1	13	TRBD1	CSVYRGGDTEAFF	TGCAGCGTCTACAGGGGAGGAGACACTGAAGCTTTCTTT
.	TRBV6-2/TRBV6-3	TRBJ2-1	16	TRBD2	CASSDFIAGGHYEQFF	TGTGCCAGCAGCGACTTTATAGCGGGGGGACACTATGAGCAGTTCTTC
.	TRBV20-1	TRBJ1-2	15	TRBD1	CSAIKRRQGQYGYTF	TGCAGTGCCATCAAAAGGCGACAGGGGCAATATGGCTACACCTTC
.	TRBV20-1	TRBJ2-5	14	.	CSARDQGSQETQYF	TGCAGTGCTAGAGACCAGGGCTCCCAAGAGACCCAATACTTC
few	TRBV5-6	TRBJ2-2	13	.	CASSLPDTGELFF	TGTGCCAGCAGCTTGCCCGACACCGGGGAGCTGTTTTTT
few	TRBV20-1	TRBJ2-2	14	TRBD1	CSALTGGNTGELFF	TGCAGTGCTTTAACAGGGGGGAACACCGGGGAGCTGTTTTTT
.	TRBV7-2	TRBJ2-5	15	.	CASSLPDGLQETQYF	TGTGCCAGCAGCTTACCGGACGGGTTACAAGAGACCCAGTACTTC
many	TRBV20-1	TRBJ2-3	14	.	CSASRSASTDTQYF	TGCAGTGCTAGCCGCAGTGCTAGCACAGATACGCAGTATTTT
.	TRBV20-1	TRBJ1-1	13	.	CSALPPKGTEAFF	TGCAGTGCTTTGCCTCCAAAGGGGACTGAAGCTTTCTTT
many	TRBV4-1	TRBJ1-6	15	.	CASSQDIGQNSPLHF	TGCGCCAGCAGCCAAGATATTGGTCAAAATTCACCCCTCCACTTT
.	TRBV3-1	TRBJ2-2	14	.	CASSGGASTGELFF	TGTGCCAGCAGTGGTGGGGCCAGCACCGGGGAGCTGTTTTTT
.	TRBV20-1	TRBJ2-6	15	.	CSARPSGTGANVLTF	TGCAGTGCTAGGCCCTCGGGGACCGGGGCCAACGTCCTGACTTTC
few	TRBV28	TRBJ1-6	14	.	CASSSFVYNSPLHF	TGTGCCAGCAGTTCTTTCGTCTATAATTCACCCCTCCACTTT
many	TRBV13	TRBJ2-7	12	.	CASSLGRNEQYF	TGTGCCAGCAGCTTGGGCAGGAACGAGCAGTACTTC
.	TRBV5-4	TRBJ1-3	13	.	CASSRDPGNTIYF	TGTGCCAGCAGCAGGGACCCTGGTAACACCATATATTTT
few	TRBV7-9	TRBJ1-6	15	.	CASSHSASYNSPLHF	TGTGCCAGCAGCCATTCCGCGAGCTATAATTCACCCCTCCACTTT
.	TRBV6-2/TRBV6-3	TRBJ1-1	14	.	CASSPWTVNTEAFF	TGTGCCAGCAGTCCCTGGACGGTGAACACTGAAGCTTTCTTT
.	TRBV6-5	TRBJ1-2	12	.	CASSHSDFGYTF	TGTGCCAGCAGTCATTCCGATTTTGGCTACACCTTC
many	TRBV10-1	TRBJ1-5	14	.	CASSESTGGEPQHF	TGCGCCAGCAGTGAGTCGACCGGGGGAGAGCCCCAGCATTTT
many	TRBV25-1	TRBJ2-1	15	TRBD2	CASSKFLAGEGEQFF	TGTGCCAGCAGTAAATTCCTAGCGGGGGAGGGTGAGCAGTTCTTC
.	TRBV10-2	TRBJ2-1	14	TRBD1	CASSDRDRVNEQFF	TGCGCCAGCAGTGATAGGGACAGGGTCAATGAGCAGTTCTTC
many	TRBV7-2	TRBJ2-1	15	TRBD1	CASSTRGQGYNEQFF	TGTGCCAGCAGTACCAGGGGACAGGGTTACAATGAGCAGTTCTTC
.	TRBV7-9	TRBJ2-4	11	.	CASSLKNIQYF	TGTGCCAGCAGCCTGAAAAACATTCAGTACTTC
few	TRBV19	TRBJ2-3	15	.	CASSMMAGSTDTQYF	TGTGCCAGTAGTATGATGGCGGGCAGCACAGATACGCAGTATTTT
few	TRBV20-1	TRBJ2-7	14	.	CSARDTRATYEQYF	TGCAGTGCTAGAGACACGAGGGCCACCTACGAGCAGTACTTC
many	TRBV29-1	TRBJ2-5	14	.	CSVLPRQRQETQYF	TGCAGCGTTCTACCCAGACAGAGACAAGAGACCCAGTACTTC
.	TRBV5-5	TRBJ1-5	15	.	CASSFGTRGNRPQHF	TGTGCCAGCAGCTTCGGGACGAGGGGAAATCGGCCCCAGCATTTT
.	TRBV4-2	TRBJ1-6	17	.	CASSQDVKGQYNSPLHF	TGTGCCAGCAGCCAAGATGTGAAAGGCCAATATAATTCACCCCTCCACTTT
.	TRBV29-1	TRBJ2-3	17	TRBD2	CSVDLHPAGGTTDTQYF	TGCAGCGTCGACCTCCATCCAGCGGGGGGTACTACAGATACGCAGTATTTT
medium-sized	TRBV20-1	TRBJ1-1	14	.	CSASPRTGNTEAFF	TGCAGTGCTAGCCCCCGGACGGGGAACACTGAAGCTTTCTTT
.	TRBV11-2	TRBJ2-1	16	TRBD1	CASSPLPGQRYNEQFF	TGTGCCAGCAGCCCTCTCCCGGGACAGCGCTACAATGAGCAGTTCTTC
many	TRBV4-2	TRBJ1-4	14	TRBD1	CASSQGQSNEKLFF	TGTGCCAGCAGCCAGGGACAGAGTAATGAAAAACTGTTTTTT
.	TRBV5-1	TRBJ1-6	15	.	CASSPDGRTYSPLHF	TGCGCCAGCAGCCCGGACGGGAGAACCTATTCACCCCTCCACTTT